Presented here are 27 T cell receptor beta chains from one specimen sequenced in a study of identical twins. TCRdb used MiXCR to reprocess the 5' RACE reads, holding one entry per CDR3 protein. Of approximately 530,000 distinct CDR3 sequences listed, about 22% are singletons. These same data were also listed under a study on yellow fever vaccine responses in identical twins.

Sequenced input: CD4+ T cells sorted from blood. The origin of the receptors is a woman in her late teens or twenties in good health.

This chain uses TRBV20-1 with TRBJ2-3, with 9 nucleotides matching TRBD2. Losses at the gene ends were 6 bases for V and 2 bases for J; bases not matched to a gene: 9. The CDR3 contains 15 residues. Germline loops: CDR1 DFQATT, CDR2 SNEGSKA (reference sequence). The CDR3 loop is CSASSGSVPTDTQYF. DNA for the CDR3: TGCAGTGCCAGTAGCGGGAGCGTACCCACAGATACGCAGTATTTT.

This clonotype has a handful of counts. The V call is TRBV29-1, the J call TRBJ1-3; weak D call: TRBD1 (5 bases). This CDR3 is built from 14 residues. Germline CDR1 reads SQVTM; CDR2 reads ANQGSEA. V lost 3 bases and J 0 bases, leaving 9 bases between the germline ends. CDR3 protein: CSVEQGNSGNTIYF. The CDR3 nucleotides are TGCAGCGTTGAGCAGGGTAACTCTGGAAACACCATATATTTT. Full variable domain (missing parts from reference TRBV29-1 and TRBJ1-3): SAVISQKPSRDICQRGTSLTIQCQVDSQVTMMFWYRQQPGQSLTLIATANQGSEATYESGFVIDKFPISRPNLTFSTLTVSNMSPEDSSIYLCSVEQGNSGNTIYFGEGSWLTVV.

This clonotype has more than one count but fewer than ten. V usage is TRBV20-1 and J usage is TRBJ2-1, with TRBD2 matching over 9 bases. Germline V CDR1 and CDR2: DFQATT, SNEGSKA (reference sequence). Trimming at V came to 8 bases and at J to 5 bases, leaving 7 bases not matched to a gene. This CDR3 is built from 13 residues. The CDR3 bases are TGCAGTCCATCCGAGCGGGGGGACAATGAGCAGTTCTTC. This gives the protein CSPSERGDNEQFF.

This rearrangement joins TRBV12-3 or TRBV12-4 to TRBJ1-2, with a possible D match to TRBD1 (5 bases). V was trimmed by 5 bases and J by 2 bases, leaving 12 bases between them. This CDR3 region has 14 residues. DNA of the CDR3: TGTGCCAGCAGTGCAACTCAGGGAAACTATGGCTACACCTTC. As protein: CASSATQGNYGYTF.

This clonotype has a handful of counts. The chain couples TRBV20-1 to TRBJ2-7; D might be TRBD2 (6 bases). V was shortened by 3 bases and J by 2 bases, with 11 bases between the two germline ends. CDR3 length: 13 amino acids. CDR1 DFQATT and CDR2 SNEGSKA come from the germline V gene (reference sequence). CDR3 in amino acids: CSASPSVTYEQYF. CDR3 nucleotides: TGCAGTGCTAGCCCTAGCGTCACCTACGAGCAGTACTTC.

The J gene is TRBJ2-7, the V gene TRBV5-1; tentative D call: TRBD1 (6 bases). V lost 0 bases, J lost 3 bases, and 10 bases lay in between. CDR1 is SGHRS and CDR2 is YFSETQ in the germline V gene. This CDR3 has 14 amino acids. The CDR3 DNA is TGCGCCAGCAGCTTGGCAGGACAGCGCTACGAGCAGTACTTC. Translating gives CASSLAGQRYEQYF.

The table lists this clonotype with a few counts. The chain recombines TRBV18 with TRBJ1-1, with D possibly TRBD1 on 6 matching bases. From germline, CDR1 is KGHSH and CDR2 LQKENI. Trimming left V 6 bases short and J 4 bases short, with 18 bases between. The CDR3 has 15 residues. The CDR3 DNA sequence: TGTGCCAGCTCGCGGGTTGAGGGGGGTACCACTGAAGCTTTCTTT. Its protein product is CASSRVEGGTTEAFF.

Comments on this clonotype: The conserved final phenylalanine or tryptophan is absent from the CDR3, which likely points to a read error. The CDR3, as DNA: TGCAGTGCACCGTACAACCAACGCCTGCGGGGGGGAGGCACAGATACGCAGTATTAT. Translation gives CSAPYNQRLRGGGTDTQYY. The rearrangement uses TRBV20-1 and TRBJ2-3; 9 bases match TRBD2. The CDR3 extends over 19 amino acids. Germline V gives CDR1 DFQATT, CDR2 SNEGSKA (reference sequence). With 6 bases clipped from V and 1 base from J, the junction kept 20 bases outside the gene matches.

The gene calls are TRBV10-3 and TRBJ2-2, with D perhaps matching TRBD1 (6 bases). Between the trimmed V and J ends, which lost 0 bases and 7 bases, there was a span of 12 bases. Per germline, CDR1 ENHRY and CDR2 SYGVKD. This CDR3 is 15 amino acids long. The CDR3 is CAISESTRTVGELFF. DNA of the CDR3: TGTGCCATCAGTGAGTCGACTCGGACAGTCGGGGAGCTGTTTTTT.

The chain combines TRBV20-1 with TRBJ2-5; D gene unclear. Germline-derived CDR1 and CDR2 are DFQATT and SNEGSKA (reference sequence). The ends were cut back, 3 bases at V and 2 bases at J, with 4 bases in the middle. CDR3 length: 11 residues. The CDR3 protein is CSASQQETQYF. The CDR3, as DNA: TGCAGTGCTAGTCAGCAAGAGACCCAGTACTTC.

This clonotype was observed many times. The chain has TRBV11-2 and TRBJ1-6, with D maybe TRBD1 (6 bases). Germline CDR1 and CDR2: SGHAT and FQNNGV. The CDR3 covers 17 residues. V lost 2 bases, J lost 5 bases, and 16 bases lay in between. The CDR3, as DNA: TGTGCCAGCAGCTTACGTGATCGCGGGGGGCATAATTCACCCCTCCACTTT. It yields the protein CASSLRDRGGHNSPLHF.

The chain has TRBV11-3 and TRBJ1-1; maybe TRBD1 (5 bases). Germline V gene data show CDR1 as SGHNT and CDR2 as YENEEA. The CDR3 has 15 residues. V lost 4 bases, J lost 1 base, and 13 bases lay in between. The CDR3 sequence is CASSWTLTANTEAFF. CDR3 sequence (DNA): TGTGCCAGCAGCTGGACGTTGACAGCGAACACTGAAGCTTTCTTT.

V usage is TRBV4-1 and J usage is TRBJ2-2; the D gene is possibly TRBD2 (7 bases). The V and J ends lost 4 bases and 7 bases respectively, with 22 bases between them. The CDR3 runs to 17 residues. From germline, CDR1 is MGHRA and CDR2 YSYEKL. The CDR3 is CASSRGSMGGGSGELFF. The CDR3 DNA reads TGCGCCAGCAGCCGCGGGTCCATGGGAGGGGGGAGCGGGGAGCTGTTTTTT.

This clonotype was observed a handful of times. The chain is built from TRBV2 and TRBJ2-7; D is unresolved. The CDR3 runs to 12 residues. The germline V and J ends were trimmed by 1 base and 4 bases, with 5 bases remaining between them. The germline CDR1 and CDR2 sequences are SNHLY and FYNNEI. CDR3 amino acids: CASSEVAYEQYF. The CDR3 DNA is TGTGCCAGCAGTGAAGTTGCTTACGAGCAGTACTTC.

The chain has TRBV28 and TRBJ2-1; 9 nucleotides agree with TRBD1. The CDR3 runs 16 residues. The junction had 12 bases not matched to a gene; V was cut back by 6 bases and J by 6 bases. Germline CDR1 is MDHEN and CDR2 is SYDVKM. DNA of the CDR3: TGTGCCAGCAGAACCTGGGACAGGGTAATTTCCAATGAGCAGTTCTTC. Translation: CASRTWDRVISNEQFF.

This clonotype was picked up one time. This sequence joins TRBV6-5 and TRBJ2-5; possible D gene TRBD2, 6 bases. V dropped 0 bases and J dropped 1 base, with 9 bases sitting between them. The length of the CDR3 is 15 residues. Germline V lookup: CDR1 MNHEY, CDR2 SVGAGI. For the CDR3, the DNA is TGTGCCAGCAGTTACTCCGGGGGAATCCAAGAGACCCAGTACTTC. Translating gives CASSYSGGIQETQYF.

This clonotype was recorded a few times. The rearrangement joins TRBV9 to TRBJ2-3, with TRBD2 identical over 9 bases. The junction had 6 bases not matched to a gene; V was cut back by 4 bases and J by 3 bases. The germline CDR1 and CDR2 sequences are SGDLS and YYNGEE. The CDR3 length is 15 residues. The CDR3 bases are TGTGCCAGCAGCCCGCGGGAGGGCCTGACAGATACGCAGTATTTT. Protein: CASSPREGLTDTQYF.

The V and J genes are TRBV7-9 and TRBJ2-5; 7 bases align to TRBD1. The CDR3 extends over 14 amino acids. Losses at the gene ends were 2 bases for V and 1 base for J; bases not matched to a gene: 1. CDR1 and CDR2 (germline): SEHNR, FQNEAQ (reference sequence). CDR3: CASSLRDSQETQYF. The DNA for the CDR3 is TGTGCCAGCAGCTTAAGGGACAGCCAAGAGACCCAGTACTTC.

This clonotype was found a few times. This chain joins TRBV9 and TRBJ2-7; 7 nucleotides line up with TRBD2. J was trimmed by 2 bases and V by 4 bases; bases with no gene match: 12. The CDR3 has 16 residues. The V gene's germline CDR1 is SGDLS and CDR2 YYNGEE. The CDR3 nucleotides are TGTGCCAGCAGCTCGGGGGGAGTAGGACCCCCCTACGAGCAGTACTTC. It is translated as CASSSGGVGPPYEQYF.

This clonotype was recorded a few times. The chain employs TRBV29-1 and TRBJ2-3; a weak D match, TRBD2 (7 bases). This CDR3 is built from 18 residues. The V end lost 0 bases, the J end lost 1 base, and 20 bases lay between the germline ends. Per the germline V gene, CDR1 is SQVTM and CDR2 is ANQGSEA. This CDR3 is CSVEDQGGGKARTDTQYF. Written as DNA, the CDR3 is TGCAGCGTTGAAGATCAAGGGGGGGGAAAGGCCCGCACAGATACGCAGTATTTT.

The V and J genes are TRBV7-2 and TRBJ1-2; tentative D call: TRBD1 (5 bases). Germline CDR1 SGHTA, CDR2 FQGNSA. The CDR3 is 14 residues long. Trimming took off 3 bases at V and 5 bases at J, with 13 bases between the two ends. The CDR3 DNA reads as TGTGCCAGCAGCTTCCAGGGACCAGCTTATGGCTACACCTTC. Translating gives CASSFQGPAYGYTF. Full variable domain (rest looked up from reference TRBV7-2 and TRBJ1-2): GAGVSQSPSNKVTEKGKDVELRCDPISGHTALYWYRQSLGQGLEFLIYFQGNSAPDKSGLPSDRFSAERTGGSVSTLTIQRTQQEDSAVYLCASSFQGPAYGYTFGSGTRLTVV.

This clonotype was found a few times. V gene TRBV10-3 combines with J gene TRBJ2-7; 10 bases line up with TRBD2. CDR1 and CDR2 (germline): ENHRY, SYGVKD. The ends lost 3 bases at V and 0 bases at J; junction bases unmatched: 11. This CDR3 spans 18 amino acids. The CDR3 loop is CAISEPGLASRSSYEQYF. The CDR3 DNA follows: TGTGCCATCAGTGAACCGGGACTAGCGTCTAGGAGCTCCTACGAGCAGTACTTC.

The chain uses TRBV29-1 and TRBJ2-1; D remains unclear. The CDR3 loop spans 13 amino acids. Germline assignment: CDR1 SQVTM and CDR2 ANQGSEA. Deletions cut 3 bases from V and 0 bases from J, with 6 bases between. The CDR3 DNA sequence: TGCAGCGTTGAGGGCCTCTCCTACAATGAGCAGTTCTTC. Its protein is CSVEGLSYNEQFF.

The gene calls are TRBV5-1 and TRBJ1-1; perhaps TRBD1 as D (6 bases). CDR3 length: 14 amino acids. The germline CDR1 and CDR2 sequences are SGHRS and YFSETQ. Trimming left V 2 bases short and J 1 base short, with 9 bases between. CDR3 residues: CASSLPGQNTEAFF. For the CDR3, the DNA is TGCGCCAGCAGCTTACCGGGACAGAACACTGAAGCTTTCTTT.

This sequence joins TRBV20-1 and TRBJ2-2; weak D call: TRBD1 (6 bases). Germline V gene data show CDR1 as DFQATT and CDR2 as SNEGSKA (reference sequence). The V gene lost 2 bases and the J gene lost 3 bases, with 10 bases spanning the gap. The CDR3 has 14 amino acids. DNA for the CDR3: TGCAGTGCTAGATGGGGGACACACACCGGGGAGCTGTTTTTT. This sequence encodes CSARWGTHTGELFF.

This clonotype was found a few times. The rearrangement links TRBV24-1 to TRBJ2-6; the match to TRBD2 covers 11 bases. This CDR3 is 20 amino acids long. Germline V lookup: CDR1 KGHDR, CDR2 SFDVKD. Trimming removed 4 bases from V and 2 bases from J; junction bases left unmatched: 12. As DNA, the CDR3 is TGTGCCACCAGTGACAGGCCGACGGGACTAGCGGCAACTGGGGCCAACGTCCTGACTTTC. This translates into CATSDRPTGLAATGANVLTF.

This sequence joins TRBV4-1 and TRBJ2-7; 9 bases map to TRBD1. CDR3 length: 15 residues. CDR1 and CDR2 from the germline V gene are MGHRA and YSYEKL. J gave up 5 bases and V 5 bases, and 10 bases lay outside the gene matches. Here the CDR3 DNA reads TGCGCCAGCAGCAGGGGGGGACAGGGTTTAAACGAGCAGTACTTC. Its protein product is CASSRGGQGLNEQYF.